The 3 T cell receptor beta chains in this list originate from one sample, sequenced in a study of OX40 agonist ivuxolimab in advanced cancers. The data were produced by immunoSEQ multiplex PCR, yet TCRdb's version contains in-frame clones alone and is incomplete. This sample carries some 50,000 clones, 85% to 90% of them seen once, and the ten largest clones take over 1.5%. The material was CD4+ or CD8+ T cells sorted from blood, obtained in a trial of the OX40 agonist ivuxolimab. The receptors originated from an adult with an advanced solid tumor such as melanoma, head and neck, liver or kidney cancer.

The chain combines TRBV7-2 with TRBJ2-3; tentatively, D is TRBD2 (6 bases). V gave up 5 bases and J gave up 2 bases, with 14 bases separating them. The germline CDR1 and CDR2 sequences are SGHTA and FQGNSA. The CDR3 is made up of 15 amino acids. CDR3 coding DNA: TGTGCCAGCAGCATACTAGCTCTAGTCACAGATACGCAGTATTTT. Translation: CASSILALVTDTQYF.

The chain joins TRBV4-1 to TRBJ2-3; D not resolved. V dropped 1 base and J dropped 2 bases, with 7 bases sitting between them. CDR1 and CDR2 from the germline V gene are MGHRA and YSYEKL. The CDR3 has 14 amino acids. DNA of the CDR3: TGCGCCAGCAGCCAAGTAAGAACCACAGATACGCAGTATTTT. Encoded protein: CASSQVRTTDTQYF.

The J gene is TRBJ2-1, the V gene TRBV5-5; D is undetermined. The CDR3 is 12 residues long. Germline CDR1 and CDR2: SGHKS and YYEKEE (reference sequence). V lost 1 base and J lost 10, with 9 bases in between. Here the CDR3 reads CASSLMSREQFF. The CDR3, as DNA: TGTGCCAGCAGCTTGATGTCGCGGGAGCAGTTCTTC.